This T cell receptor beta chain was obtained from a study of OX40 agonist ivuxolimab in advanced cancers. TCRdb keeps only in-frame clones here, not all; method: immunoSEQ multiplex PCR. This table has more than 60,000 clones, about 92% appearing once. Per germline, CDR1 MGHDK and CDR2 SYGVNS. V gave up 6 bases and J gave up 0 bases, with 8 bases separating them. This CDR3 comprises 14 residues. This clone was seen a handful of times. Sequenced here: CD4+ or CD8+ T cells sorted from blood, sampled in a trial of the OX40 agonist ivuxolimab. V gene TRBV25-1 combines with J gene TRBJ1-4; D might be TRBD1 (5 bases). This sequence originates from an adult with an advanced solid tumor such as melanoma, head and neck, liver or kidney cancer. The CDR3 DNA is TGTGCCAGCAGCGACAGCCCAACTAATGAAAAACTGTTTTTT. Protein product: CASSDSPTNEKLFF.